The 8 T cell receptor beta chains listed next were all sequenced from one sample in a study of T-cell reconstitution after alpha-beta-depleted transplantation in children. It was with unique molecular identifiers that the TCRbeta library was prepared. TCRdb fed the PCR reads into MiXCR, producing one record per CDR3 protein. Of some 70,000 distinct CDR3 sequences in the sample, 6% to 8% were seen once. The sample was PBMCs from the stem cell graft donor, taken from the stem cell graft. These TCRs come from a human donor who donated a stem cell graft to a child with acute lymphoblastic leukemia.

This clonotype was seen many times. The genes are TRBV6-5 and TRBJ1-5, with D perhaps matching TRBD1 (5 bases). The V end lost 4 bases, the J end lost 4 bases, and 11 bases lay between the germline ends. The CDR3 sequence is 14 residues long. The germline V gene has CDR1 MNHEY and CDR2 SVGAGI. CDR3 nucleotides: TGTGCCAGCAGTTTTGGGTGGGGGAATCAGCCCCAGCATTTT. Translation gives CASSFGWGNQPQHF.

This clonotype occurred many times. J is TRBJ2-1 and V is TRBV4-3, with D unclear. V was clipped by 5 bases and J by 4 bases, with 15 bases between them. The length of the CDR3 is 15 residues. Germline values: CDR1 LGHNA, CDR2 YSLEER. CDR3 DNA sequence: TGCGCCAGCAGCTACCGGGTTCCGTCTTACAATGAGCAGTTCTTC. This translates into CASSYRVPSYNEQFF.

This clonotype has a handful of counts. J is TRBJ2-7 and V is TRBV29-1; D is possibly TRBD2 (6 bases). CDR1 and CDR2 from the germline V gene are SQVTM and ANQGSEA. V gave up 6 bases and J gave up 6 bases, with 9 bases separating them. The CDR3 spans 10 residues. CDR3 in amino acids: CSVGTVEQYF. CDR3 bases: TGCAGCGTCGGGACTGTCGAGCAGTACTTC.

This clonotype was counted at least ten times. The V call is TRBV12-3 or TRBV12-4, the J call TRBJ1-4; 7 bases align to TRBD1. V shed 6 bases, J shed 0 bases, and the junction held 16 bases outside the gene matches. The CDR3 covers 19 residues. Written as DNA, the CDR3 is TGTGCCAGCAGACCGTCGGACAGGAGGAAAGGGGCAACTAATGAAAAACTGTTTTTT. It specifies CASRPSDRRKGATNEKLFF.

In its sample, this clonotype was seen a few times. Written as DNA, the CDR3 is TGCAGCGTTCCAAAGACTAGCGGGTACAATGAGCAGTTCTTC. Protein product: CSVPKTSGYNEQFF. The chain combines TRBV29-1 with TRBJ2-1; the match to TRBD2 covers 10 bases. J was trimmed by 4 bases and V by 5 bases; bases with no gene match: 5. CDR1 and CDR2 (germline): SQVTM, ANQGSEA. This CDR3 has 14 residues.

This clonotype was seen ten or more times. The chain joins TRBV11-2 to TRBJ2-1; D gene unclear. From germline, CDR1 is SGHAT and CDR2 FQNNGV. V was clipped by 0 bases and J by 3 bases, with 18 bases between them. The CDR3 spans 18 residues. The CDR3 DNA follows: TGTGCCAGCAGCTTAGATACCCCATGGCGTAGAAGCTACAATGAGCAGTTCTTC. Protein product: CASSLDTPWRRSYNEQFF.

This clonotype was found many times. CDR3 region: CASIQGDRANQPQHF. CDR3 bases: TGTGCCAGCATTCAAGGAGATCGGGCAAATCAGCCCCAGCATTTT. This chain uses TRBV6-1 with TRBJ1-5; D remains ambiguous. The CDR3 has 15 amino acids. V lost 7 bases, J lost 4 bases, and 17 bases lay in between. Germline V CDR1 and CDR2: MNHNS, SASEGT.

Only a few counts were recorded for this clonotype. A much more abundant neighbour one base away suggests this may be a read error. The chain couples TRBV10-3 to TRBJ2-3; D not certain. CDR3 size: 15 residues. CDR1 ENHRY and CDR2 SYGVKD come from the germline V gene. With 0 bases removed from V and 2 bases from J, the gap between germline ends came to 9 bases. This CDR3 reads CAISESGLATDTQYF. The CDR3 nucleotides are TGTGCCATCAGTGAGTCGGGCTTGGCCACAGATACGCAGTATTTT.